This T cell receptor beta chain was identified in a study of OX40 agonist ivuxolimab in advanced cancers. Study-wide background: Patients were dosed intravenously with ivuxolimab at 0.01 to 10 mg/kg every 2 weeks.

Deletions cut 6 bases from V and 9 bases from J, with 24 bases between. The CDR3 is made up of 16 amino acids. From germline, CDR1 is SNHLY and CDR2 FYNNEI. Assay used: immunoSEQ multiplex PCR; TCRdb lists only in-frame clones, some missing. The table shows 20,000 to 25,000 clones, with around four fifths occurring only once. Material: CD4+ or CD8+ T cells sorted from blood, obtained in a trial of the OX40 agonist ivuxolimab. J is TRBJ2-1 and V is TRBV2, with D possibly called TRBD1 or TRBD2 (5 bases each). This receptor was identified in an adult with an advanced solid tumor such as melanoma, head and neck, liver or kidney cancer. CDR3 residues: CASRDWGDTLTTEQFF. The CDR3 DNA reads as TGTGCCAGCAGGGACTGGGGCGATACCCTTACAACTGAGCAGTTCTTC.